One sample yielded the 7 T cell receptor beta chains listed below, sequenced in a study of glioma-infiltrating T cells. Using RNA template, CDR3s of TCR alpha and beta were amplified with iRepertoire arm-PCR. TCRdb passed the multiplex PCR reads through MiXCR, listing each CDR3 protein once. The sample contains about 140,000 distinct CDR3 sequences, 39% of which appear only once. The sequenced material came from glioma tissue, nonneoplastic brain tissue, or PBMCs (not recorded which). Receptors originate from a human donor with low-grade glioma or glioblastoma, undergoing nonglioma brain surgery, or in good health (not recorded which).

This clonotype turned up a few times. This rearrangement joins TRBV6-1 to TRBJ2-1, with TRBD2 matching over 8 bases. Germline V lookup: CDR1 MNHNS, CDR2 SASEGT. The CDR3 is 18 residues long. The trim removed 0 bases at V and 7 bases at J, leaving 14 bases unmatched. The CDR3 nucleotides read TGTGCCAGCAGTGAAGCCGCTCTTGCGGGGGGTCGGGGGAATGAGCAGTTCTTC. It is translated as CASSEAALAGGRGNEQFF.

This clonotype was recorded at least ten times. The chain combines TRBV7-9 with TRBJ1-1; no clear D. Germline V gives CDR1 SEHNR, CDR2 FQNEAQ (reference sequence). Trimming cost V 5 bases and J 0 bases, with 7 bases left between them. The CDR3 is 13 amino acids. CDR3 nucleotides: TGTGCCAGCAGCCGGAACTTGAACACTGAAGCTTTCTTT. It specifies CASSRNLNTEAFF. The full variable domain, in which reference TRBV7-9 and TRBJ1-1 provide the parts outside the CDR3, is DTGVSQNPRHKITKRGQNVTFRCDPISEHNRLYWYRQTLGQGPEFLTYFQNEAQLEKSRLLSDRFSAERPKGSFSTLEIQRTEQGDSAMYLCASSRNLNTEAFFGQGTRLTVV.

The V and J genes are TRBV4-2 and TRBJ2-7; D is possibly TRBD1 (6 bases). Germline CDR1 LGHNA, CDR2 YNFKEQ. This CDR3 is built from 14 residues. V shed 1 base and J shed 3 bases, with 10 bases lying between them. The CDR3 sequence is CASSQGQGNYEQYF. CDR3 nucleotides: TGTGCCAGCAGCCAAGGGCAGGGGAACTACGAGCAGTACTTC.

This clonotype was counted ten times or more. V and J are TRBV27 and TRBJ2-5; D unresolved. From germline, CDR1 is MNHEY and CDR2 SMNVEV (reference sequence). The CDR3 has 14 amino acids. Trimming removed 2 bases from V and 5 bases from J, with 12 bases in between. The CDR3 DNA reads as TGTGCCAGCAGTTTAGGTGTCAGCCAGGAGACCCAGTACTTC. It specifies CASSLGVSQETQYF.

J is TRBJ2-7 and V is TRBV19; perhaps TRBD2 as D (5 bases). The J call may be faulty, since TRBJ2-5 better matches the DNA end. The germline gives CDR1 LNHDA, CDR2 SQIVND (reference sequence). The CDR3 has 16 amino acids. CDR3 coding DNA: TGTGCCAGTAGTATAGGGGAGTCGGGGAGAGGAGAGACCCAGTACTTC. Its protein product is CASSIGESGRGETQYF.

This clonotype was found a few times. The chain recombines TRBV6-2 or TRBV6-3 with TRBJ1-1; tentative D call: TRBD1 (5 bases). This CDR3 spans 13 amino acids. Germline V CDR1 and CDR2: MNHEY, SVGEGT. The ends were cut back, 6 bases at V and 11 bases at J, with 19 bases in the middle. CDR3: CASSRDRARGAFF. The CDR3 DNA follows: TGTGCCAGCAGCCGAGACCGGGCCCGGGGGGCTTTCTTT.

The gene calls are TRBV20-1 and TRBJ1-2; weak D call: TRBD1 (5 bases). With 5 bases removed from V and 8 bases from J, the gap between germline ends came to 15 bases. The CDR3 runs 12 residues. Looked up from germline, CDR1 is DFQATT and CDR2 is SNEGSKA (reference sequence). The CDR3 bases are TGCAGTGCTCCCGAAGGGGCTGGAGGCTACACCTTC. This sequence encodes CSAPEGAGGYTF.